This TCR beta chain was recorded in a study of T cell repertoires in cytomegalovirus infection. This clonotype was detected many times. This CDR3 contains 15 residues. Trimming shortened V by 0 bases and J by 4 bases, and 11 bases separated the two germline ends. The germline gives CDR1 LGHNA, CDR2 YNFKEQ. MiXCR, run by TCRdb on the reads, gives a single entry per CDR3 protein. The repertoire has around 100,000 distinct CDR3 sequences, 16% of them found once; the top ten carry around 8.2%. This chain links TRBV4-2 with TRBJ2-3; D is undetermined. The receptor was isolated from a human donor in good health (CMV status not recorded). Some clones in this sample may be carry-over from other donors' samples. The specimen sequenced was PBMCs. The DNA for the CDR3 is TGTGCCAGCAGCCAAGAAAATCTGCCCGCAGATACGCAGTATTTT. Its translation: CASSQENLPADTQYF.